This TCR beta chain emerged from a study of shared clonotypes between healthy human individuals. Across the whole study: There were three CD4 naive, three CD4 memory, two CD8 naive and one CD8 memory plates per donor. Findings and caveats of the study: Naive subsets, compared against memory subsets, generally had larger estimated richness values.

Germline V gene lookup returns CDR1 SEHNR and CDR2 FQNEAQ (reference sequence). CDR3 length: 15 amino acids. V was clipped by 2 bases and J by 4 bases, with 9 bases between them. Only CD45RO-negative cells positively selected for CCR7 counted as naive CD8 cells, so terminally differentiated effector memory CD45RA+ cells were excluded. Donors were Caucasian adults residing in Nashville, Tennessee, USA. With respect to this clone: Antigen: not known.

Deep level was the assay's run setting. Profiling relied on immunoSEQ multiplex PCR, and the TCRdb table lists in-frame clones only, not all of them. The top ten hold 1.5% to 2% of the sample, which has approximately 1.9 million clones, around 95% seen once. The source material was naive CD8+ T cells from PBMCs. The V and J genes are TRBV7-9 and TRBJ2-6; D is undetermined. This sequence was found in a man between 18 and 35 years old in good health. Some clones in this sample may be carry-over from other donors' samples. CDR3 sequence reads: CASSLLLGGANVLTF. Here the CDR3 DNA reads TGTGCCAGCAGCTTATTATTAGGCGGGGCCAACGTCCTGACTTTC.